The rows below give T cell receptor beta chains drawn from one sample of a study of shared clonotypes between healthy human individuals. Sequenced by immunoSEQ multiplex PCR; TCRdb stores in-frame clones only, minus some. Found here are 2 million to 2.5 million clones, about 92% of them singletons; the top ten hold roughly 1.8%. The sample was naive CD8+ T cells from PBMCs. The receptors originated from a man younger than 35 in good health. Some clones in this sample may be carry-over from other donors' samples. Both conserved end residues are part of each CDR3. D genes are given only for firm matches. Not all rows give a size; the values are once, few, many and, for expanded clones, a class.

length: 14; V: TRBV29-1; J: TRBJ2-5; D: .; size: .; DNA: TGCAGCGTCACTGGGCAGCTTTACCAAGAGACCCAGTACTTC; CDR3: CSVTGQLYQETQYF
length: 17; V: TRBV28; J: TRBJ1-5; D: .; size: .; DNA: TGTGCCAGCAGTCCCAGACCCGTGTCCCAAAGCAATCAGCCCCAGCATTTT; CDR3: CASSPRPVSQSNQPQHF
length: 13; V: TRBV6-1; J: TRBJ2-7; D: TRBD2; size: .; DNA: TGTGCCAGCGGACTAGCGGCCACCTACGAGCAGTACTTC; CDR3: CASGLAATYEQYF
length: 14; V: TRBV11-3; J: TRBJ2-2; D: .; size: .; DNA: TGTGCCAGCAGCCCAGGCCGAAACACCGGGGAGCTGTTTTTT; CDR3: CASSPGRNTGELFF
length: 15; V: TRBV7-9; J: TRBJ2-3; D: .; size: .; DNA: TGTGCCAGCAGCGAAGGGACGGTCGACATGGATACGCAGTATTTT; CDR3: CASSEGTVDMDTQYF
length: 14; V: TRBV11-2; J: TRBJ2-1; D: TRBD2; size: .; DNA: TGTGCCAGCAGCGGTAGCGGGGCCTACAATGAGCAGTTCTTC; CDR3: CASSGSGAYNEQFF
length: 15; V: TRBV27; J: TRBJ2-3; D: .; size: .; DNA: TGTGCCAGCAGTTTCGGGTTAAGGGGCACAGATACGCAGTATTTT; CDR3: CASSFGLRGTDTQYF
length: 13; V: TRBV7-8; J: TRBJ2-4; D: TRBD2; size: once; DNA: TGTGCCAGCAGCTTAGGGCTAGCGGACATTCAGTACTTC; CDR3: CASSLGLADIQYF
length: 15; V: TRBV7-9; J: TRBJ2-7; D: TRBD1; size: .; DNA: TGTGCCAGCAGCCATTGGGGCAGGGGGTCGTACGAGCAGTACTTC; CDR3: CASSHWGRGSYEQYF
length: 13; V: TRBV2; J: TRBJ2-5; D: .; size: .; DNA: TGTGCCAGCAGTGATTCAATAGAAGAGACCCAGTACTTC; CDR3: CASSDSIEETQYF
length: 15; V: TRBV2; J: TRBJ1-1; D: .; size: .; DNA: TGTGCCAGCAGTGAAGCGCGGGGCCTGAACACTGAAGCTTTCTTT; CDR3: CASSEARGLNTEAFF
length: 13; V: TRBV5-4; J: TRBJ1-2; D: .; size: once; DNA: TGTGCCAGCAGCCCTCAGGGGTCTGATGGCTACACCTTC; CDR3: CASSPQGSDGYTF
length: 15; V: TRBV28; J: TRBJ2-3; D: TRBD1; size: once; DNA: TGTGCCAGCAGTTTATTAGGGGGCCGTACAGATACGCAGTATTTT; CDR3: CASSLLGGRTDTQYF
length: 17; V: TRBV7-9; J: TRBJ2-1; D: TRBD2; size: .; DNA: TGTGCCAGCAGCCCCGGGACTAGCTCCGTCGGATGGTCGGGGCAGTTCTTC; CDR3: CASSPGTSSVGWSGQFF
length: 16; V: TRBV7-9; J: TRBJ2-7; D: TRBD2; size: .; DNA: TGTGCCAGCAGCCCCCCTGCCGGGACTAGATCCACCGAGCAGTACTTC; CDR3: CASSPPAGTRSTEQYF
length: 17; V: TRBV4-1; J: TRBJ1-1; D: TRBD1; size: .; DNA: TGCGCCAGCAGCCCGGGACAGGGGAATGAGTATGATTATGAAGCTTTCTTT; CDR3: CASSPGQGNEYDYEAFF
length: 14; V: TRBV11-2; J: TRBJ2-1; D: .; size: .; DNA: TGTGCCAGCAGCTTAGATCGGGGGGCCAATGAGCAGTTCTTC; CDR3: CASSLDRGANEQFF
length: 14; V: TRBV6-5; J: TRBJ2-6; D: .; size: .; DNA: TGTGCCAGCAGTTACGGGTCTGGGGCCAACGTCCTGACTTTC; CDR3: CASSYGSGANVLTF
length: 16; V: TRBV7-9; J: TRBJ2-2; D: TRBD2; size: few; DNA: TGTGCCAGCAGCTTAGGACTAGCGGGAGAGGCGGGGGAGCTGTTTTTT; CDR3: CASSLGLAGEAGELFF
length: 15; V: TRBV6-5; J: TRBJ2-1; D: .; size: .; DNA: TGTGCCAGCAGTTACTCGAGGAGGGGATACAATGAGCAGTTCTTC; CDR3: CASSYSRRGYNEQFF
length: 14; V: TRBV28; J: TRBJ1-1; D: .; size: .; DNA: TGTGCCAGCAGTTCCCTGACAGTCGAGGCTGAAGCTTTCTTT; CDR3: CASSSLTVEAEAFF
length: 17; V: TRBV28; J: TRBJ1-1; D: .; size: .; DNA: TGTGCCAGCAAGAGGGTCCAAGGCAGGGGAATGAACACTGAAGCTTTCTTT; CDR3: CASKRVQGRGMNTEAFF
length: 16; V: TRBV28; J: TRBJ2-1; D: TRBD1; size: .; DNA: TGTGCCAGCAGTTTACCTGTTGGGACAGGGACCATTGAGCAGTTCTTC; CDR3: CASSLPVGTGTIEQFF
length: 13; V: TRBV12-5; J: TRBJ2-5; D: .; size: .; DNA: TGTGCTAGTGGCCGCGACACACAAGAGACCCAGTACTTC; CDR3: CASGRDTQETQYF
length: 13; V: TRBV30; J: TRBJ1-1; D: .; size: .; DNA: TGTGCCTGGAGTTCGGGGGGCTTGACTGAAGCTTTCTTT; CDR3: CAWSSGGLTEAFF
length: 13; V: TRBV7-3; J: TRBJ1-1; D: TRBD1; size: .; DNA: TGTGCCAGCAGCTTAGGGACAGGGGATGGAGCTTTCTTT; CDR3: CASSLGTGDGAFF
length: 15; V: TRBV30; J: TRBJ2-1; D: .; size: .; DNA: TGTGCCTGGAGTGTACTTGTGGACTCCTACAATGAGCAGTTCTTC; CDR3: CAWSVLVDSYNEQFF
length: 16; V: TRBV7-9; J: TRBJ1-3; D: .; size: .; DNA: TGTGCCAGCAGCGCGGGGCGGGGTCTGGAGGGAAACACCACATATTTT; CDR3: CASSAGRGLEGNTTYF
length: 14; V: TRBV7-8; J: TRBJ2-1; D: .; size: .; DNA: TGTGCCAGCAGCTCGCCAGAGGGGTACAATGAGCAGTTCTTC; CDR3: CASSSPEGYNEQFF
length: 14; V: TRBV27; J: TRBJ1-4; D: .; size: .; DNA: TGTGCCAGCAGTCTCGACAGGTCTAATGAAAAACTGTTTTTT; CDR3: CASSLDRSNEKLFF
length: 14; V: TRBV13; J: TRBJ2-7; D: TRBD2; size: .; DNA: TGTGCCAGCAGCCGTACTAGCGACCCCTACGAGCAGTACTTC; CDR3: CASSRTSDPYEQYF
length: 14; V: TRBV11-2; J: TRBJ2-7; D: .; size: .; DNA: TGTGCCAGCAGCTTACAGGGCCCTACCTACGAGCAGTACTTC; CDR3: CASSLQGPTYEQYF
length: 15; V: TRBV4-1; J: TRBJ1-2; D: .; size: .; DNA: TGCGCCAGCAGCCAAGATCTCGGACGGGGCTATGGCTACACCTTC; CDR3: CASSQDLGRGYGYTF
length: 12; V: TRBV7-8; J: TRBJ1-1; D: .; size: .; DNA: TGTGCCAGCTCGTGGGGAAACACTGAAGCTTTCTTT; CDR3: CASSWGNTEAFF
length: 11; V: TRBV7-8; J: TRBJ2-5; D: .; size: .; DNA: TGTGCCAGCAGGAAACCGATGCCCCAGTACTTC; CDR3: CASRKPMPQYF
length: 16; V: TRBV11-2; J: TRBJ1-3; D: .; size: .; DNA: TGTGCCAGCAGCGGCCTCAAGGGAACCTCTGGAAACACCATATATTTT; CDR3: CASSGLKGTSGNTIYF
length: 13; V: TRBV15; J: TRBJ1-2; D: TRBD1; size: .; DNA: TGTGCCACCAGCGAGACAGGGTACTATGGCTACACCTTC; CDR3: CATSETGYYGYTF
length: 15; V: TRBV6-5; J: TRBJ2-1; D: TRBD2; size: .; DNA: TGTGCCAGCAGTAAAACTAGCGGGGTCTACAATGAGCAGTTCTTC; CDR3: CASSKTSGVYNEQFF
length: 13; V: TRBV5-8; J: TRBJ1-1; D: .; size: .; DNA: TGTGCCAGCAGCTTTCGACAGTACACTGAAGCTTTCTTT; CDR3: CASSFRQYTEAFF
length: 14; V: TRBV2; J: TRBJ1-2; D: .; size: .; DNA: TGTGCCAGCAGTGGAGGAAGGACCTTCTATGGCTACACCTTC; CDR3: CASSGGRTFYGYTF
length: 11; V: TRBV19; J: TRBJ1-1; D: .; size: once; DNA: TGTGCCAGCGGGGCCTACACTGAAGCTTTCTTT; CDR3: CASGAYTEAFF
length: 16; V: TRBV28; J: TRBJ1-4; D: .; size: .; DNA: TGTGCCAGCAGCCAGGACCTCTTTGCAACTAATGAAAAACTGTTTTTT; CDR3: CASSQDLFATNEKLFF
length: 15; V: TRBV4-3; J: TRBJ2-2; D: .; size: .; DNA: TGCGCCAGCAGCTTCAGTCACGCGAACACCGGGGAGCTGTTTTTT; CDR3: CASSFSHANTGELFF
length: 12; V: TRBV6-1; J: TRBJ2-7; D: .; size: .; DNA: TGTGCCAGCAGCCCGGGGTGGAGCGAGCAGTACTTC; CDR3: CASSPGWSEQYF
length: 14; V: TRBV6-5; J: TRBJ2-7; D: TRBD1; size: .; DNA: TGTGCCAGCAGGCCTGGGACAGGGAGTTACGAGCAGTACTTC; CDR3: CASRPGTGSYEQYF
length: 14; V: TRBV5-1; J: TRBJ2-7; D: TRBD2; size: .; DNA: TGCGCCAGCAGCTCACGGGGGGACCCCTACGAGCAGTACTTC; CDR3: CASSSRGDPYEQYF
length: 14; V: TRBV10-2; J: TRBJ1-1; D: .; size: .; DNA: TGCGCCAGCGAGTTGGCAGGGAAGAACACTGAAGCTTTCTTT; CDR3: CASELAGKNTEAFF
length: 15; V: TRBV27; J: TRBJ2-1; D: TRBD2; size: .; DNA: TGTGCCAGCAGTTTCCGAGCGGGGGGGTACAATGAGCAGTTCTTC; CDR3: CASSFRAGGYNEQFF
length: 11; V: TRBV2; J: TRBJ1-2; D: .; size: .; DNA: TGTGCCAGCAGGGCAGACTATGGCTACACCTTC; CDR3: CASRADYGYTF
length: 15; V: TRBV7-8; J: TRBJ2-1; D: TRBD2; size: .; DNA: TGTGCCAGCAGCTCGGAGCGGGAGGGCCCGGATGAGCAGTTCTTC; CDR3: CASSSEREGPDEQFF
length: 14; V: TRBV7-9; J: TRBJ1-2; D: .; size: few; DNA: TGTGCCAGCAGCTTAGGGGGAACCAACTATGGCTACACCTTC; CDR3: CASSLGGTNYGYTF
length: 14; V: TRBV7-9; J: TRBJ2-7; D: TRBD2; size: .; DNA: TGTGCTTTGGTGGGCGGGAGCCCTCTGTACGAGCAGTACTTC; CDR3: CALVGGSPLYEQYF
length: 17; V: TRBV2; J: TRBJ1-1; D: .; size: .; DNA: TGTGCCAGCAGTGAAGTCTGGGGGCTCGGTCAAAACACTGAAGCTTTCTTT; CDR3: CASSEVWGLGQNTEAFF